The table lists the clone carrying this TCR beta chain with many counts. Germline V lookup: CDR1 KGHSH, CDR2 LQKENI. Trimming removed 2 bases from V and 5 bases from J, with 7 bases in between. This CDR3 has 13 amino acids. Both iRepertoire HTBI primers and Arm-PCR of CDR3 regions were used to build the TCR beta libraries. TCRdb itself ran the multiplex PCR reads through MiXCR, one entry per CDR3 protein. This sample carries about 540,000 distinct CDR3 sequences, 13% of them seen once, and the ten largest clones take about 9.1%. This sample is drawn from a study of regulatory T cells in long-lasting Graves disease. Study as a whole: Duration of antithyroid drug therapy among newly diagnosed Graves' patients was under 3 months.

This sample's time point: newly diagnosed GD, antithyroid drugs for less than 3 months. PBMC RNA was the source of the TCR library. The same data also went into a second study, on T cells in Graves' hyperthyroidism and ophthalmopathy.

The sequence was collected from a man under 40 with Graves disease. J is TRBJ2-1 and V is TRBV18, with D perhaps matching TRBD2 (5 bases). The specimen comprised peripheral blood mononuclear cells (PBMCs), sampled at new diagnosis, from a patient treated with antithyroid drugs. The CDR3, as DNA: TGTGCCAGCTCACCAAACGGGGACAATGAGCAGTTCTTC. Amino acids: CASSPNGDNEQFF.